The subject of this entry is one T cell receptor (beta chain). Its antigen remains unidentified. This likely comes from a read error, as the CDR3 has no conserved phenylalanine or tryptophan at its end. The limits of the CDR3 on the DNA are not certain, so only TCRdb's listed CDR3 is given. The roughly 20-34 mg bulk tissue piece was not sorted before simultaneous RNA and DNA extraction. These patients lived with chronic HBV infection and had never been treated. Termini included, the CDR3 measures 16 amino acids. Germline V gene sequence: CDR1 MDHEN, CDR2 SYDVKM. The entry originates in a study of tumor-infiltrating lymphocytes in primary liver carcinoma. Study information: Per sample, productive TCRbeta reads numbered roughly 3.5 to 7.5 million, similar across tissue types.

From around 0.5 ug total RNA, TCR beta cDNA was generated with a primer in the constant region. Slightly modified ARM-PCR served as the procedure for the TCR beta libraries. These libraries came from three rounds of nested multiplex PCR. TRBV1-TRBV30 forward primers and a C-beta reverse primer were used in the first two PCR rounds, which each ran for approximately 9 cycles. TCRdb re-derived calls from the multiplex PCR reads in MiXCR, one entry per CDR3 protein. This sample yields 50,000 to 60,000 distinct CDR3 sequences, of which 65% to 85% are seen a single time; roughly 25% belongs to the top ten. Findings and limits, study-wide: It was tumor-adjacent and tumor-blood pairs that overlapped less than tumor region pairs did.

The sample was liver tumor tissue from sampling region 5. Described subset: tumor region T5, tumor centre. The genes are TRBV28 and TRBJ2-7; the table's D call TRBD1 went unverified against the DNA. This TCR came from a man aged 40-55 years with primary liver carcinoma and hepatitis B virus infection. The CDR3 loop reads CASSSPGTPRAPEHYL.